These 26 T cell receptor beta chains were sequenced from one sample in a study of cytomegalovirus exposure and HLA in healthy donors. With 60 Vbeta and 13 Jbeta primers, the PCR was carried out. Sequenced by immunoSEQ multiplex PCR; TCRdb stores in-frame clones only, minus some. The sample contains approximately 170,000 clones, about 77% of which appear only once. What was sequenced was PBMCs. These receptors all come from a man aged 18 to 29 in good health and CMV-seropositive.

This clone was detected only once. This sequence joins TRBV10-1 and TRBJ2-3; D is unclear. This CDR3 is 14 amino acids long. Germline assignment: CDR1 WNHNN and CDR2 SYGVQD (reference sequence). The V end was cut by 3 bases, the J end by 5 bases, with 12 bases between. The CDR3 loop reads CASSDYMFRDTQYF. CDR3 sequence (DNA): TGCGCCAGCAGTGACTATATGTTTCGAGATACGCAGTATTTT.

V and J are TRBV14 and TRBJ2-7; D gene ambiguous. This CDR3 spans 11 amino acids. Germline CDR1 is SGHDN and CDR2 is FVKESK. Trimming pared 8 bases from V and 4 bases from J, leaving 9 bases between. The CDR3 nucleotides are TGTGCCAGCTCCTCGGGTTACGAGCAGTACTTC. Encoded protein: CASSSGYEQYF.

The chain links TRBV6-1 to TRBJ2-7; the match to TRBD1 covers 8 bases. This CDR3 spans 15 amino acids. With 3 bases clipped from V and 0 bases from J, the junction kept 4 bases outside the gene matches. Looked up from germline, CDR1 is MNHNS and CDR2 is SASEGT. The CDR3 nucleotides read TGTGCCAGCAGTGATTGGACAGGGCCCTCCTACGAGCAGTACTTC. This sequence encodes CASSDWTGPSYEQYF.

The chain employs TRBV5-5 and TRBJ1-4; D might be TRBD1 (5 bases). V gave up 4 bases and J gave up 0 bases, with 10 bases separating them. Per germline, CDR1 SGHKS and CDR2 YYEKEE (reference sequence). The CDR3 consists of 15 residues. CDR3 DNA sequence: TGTGCCAGCAGCCCCGGACACGCAACTAATGAAAAACTGTTTTTT. It translates to CASSPGHATNEKLFF.

The chain joins TRBV2 to TRBJ1-4, with D perhaps TRBD1 (6 bases). The germline V gene encodes CDR1 SNHLY and CDR2 FYNNEI. V lost 5 bases to trimming and J lost 6 bases, with 19 bases between them. The CDR3 length is 16 residues. The DNA for the CDR3 is TGTGCCAGCAGTCCAGGGAGCGGACAGCGGTATGAAAAACTGTTTTTT. It encodes CASSPGSGQRYEKLFF.

With regard to this clone: Other DNA sequences in the same sample also yield this CDR3. V usage is TRBV29-1 and J usage is TRBJ1-1; TRBD1 aligns across 7 bases. With V trimmed by 6 bases and J by 0 bases, 1 base remained unmatched. Germline V lookup: CDR1 SQVTM, CDR2 ANQGSEA. The CDR3 contains 12 residues. In DNA, the CDR3 is TGCAGCGTCACAGGGGTGAACACTGAAGCTTTCTTT. Amino acids: CSVTGVNTEAFF.

The chain recombines TRBV6-5 with TRBJ1-6; D uncertain. CDR1 and CDR2 (germline): MNHEY, SVGAGI. Trimming stripped 0 bases from V and 0 bases from J, with 6 bases between. This CDR3 is built from 16 residues. The CDR3 nucleotides read TGTGCCAGCAGTTACTCGAGGAGCTCCTATAATTCACCCCTCCACTTT. Translating it yields CASSYSRSSYNSPLHF.

The chain carries TRBV28 and TRBJ1-2; 8 bases map to TRBD1. This CDR3 has 13 amino acids. Germline CDR1 and CDR2: MDHEN and SYDVKM. The ends lost 9 bases at V and 4 bases at J; junction bases unmatched: 7. CDR3 nucleotide sequence: TGTGCCAGTCAGGGGGCAGGGGTCTATGGCTACACCTTC. This sequence encodes CASQGAGVYGYTF.

There are a few counts of this clone. The V gene is TRBV7-2, the J gene TRBJ2-2; 7 nucleotides agree with TRBD1. CDR1 is SGHTA and CDR2 is FQGNSA in the germline V gene. The CDR3 contains 14 residues. V lost 5 bases and J lost 0; bases outside the gene matches: 0. The CDR3 region has the DNA TGTGCCAGCAGCCAGGGGGCGAACACCGGGGAGCTGTTTTTT. Translation gives CASSQGANTGELFF.

The chain couples TRBV25-1 to TRBJ2-1, with a possible D match to TRBD1 (5 bases). The CDR3 spans 12 residues. Germline loops: CDR1 MGHDK, CDR2 SYGVNS. V was clipped by 10 bases and J by 6 bases, with 13 bases between them. CDR3 in amino acids: CATRTGANEQFF. The CDR3 DNA sequence: TGTGCCACCCGTACAGGTGCCAATGAGCAGTTCTTC. Looking up the rest from reference TRBV25-1 and TRBJ2-1 gives the full variable domain: EADIYQTPRYLVIGTGKKITLECSQTMGHDKMYWYQQDPGMELHLIHYSYGVNSTEKGDLSSESTVSRIRTEHFPLTLESARPSHTSQYLCATRTGANEQFFGPGTRLTVL.

This chain links TRBV29-1 with TRBJ2-7; possibly TRBD2 for D (5 bases). The length of the CDR3 is 12 residues. Germline V gene sequence: CDR1 SQVTM, CDR2 ANQGSEA. V was cut by 4 bases and J by 2 bases, with 9 bases left in between. The CDR3 sequence is CSVVEGPYEQYF. The DNA for the CDR3 is TGCAGCGTTGTCGAGGGTCCCTACGAGCAGTACTTC.

The genes are TRBV20-1 and TRBJ1-2, with D maybe TRBD1 (5 bases). Germline CDR1 DFQATT, CDR2 SNEGSKA (reference sequence). Trimming shortened V by 4 bases and J by 4 bases, and 7 bases separated the two germline ends. The CDR3 spans 11 residues. The CDR3 spells CSAKRGYGYTF. The CDR3 bases are TGCAGTGCTAAAAGGGGCTATGGCTACACCTTC.

CDR3 sequence (DNA): TGTGCCATCAGCGAAGGGGCAGGAACTAATGAAAAACTGTTTTTT. This sequence encodes CAISEGAGTNEKLFF. The genes are TRBV10-3 and TRBJ1-4; possible D gene TRBD1, 5 bases. The CDR3 is made up of 15 amino acids. In germline, CDR1 is ENHRY, CDR2 SYGVKD. V lost 6 bases and J lost 1, with 12 bases in between.

V is TRBV4-1 and J is TRBJ2-5; D is perhaps TRBD2 (6 bases). This CDR3 is built from 17 residues. V lost 0 bases and J lost 5, with 19 bases in between. Germline CDR1 is MGHRA and CDR2 is YSYEKL. The CDR3 coding sequence is TGCGCCAGCAGCCAAGAACCCCGAGGCGGGGCCCGGGAGACCCAGTACTTC. Translated: CASSQEPRGGARETQYF.

CDR3 protein: CASSPEDRPFTGGYTF. The CDR3 DNA reads as TGTGCCAGCTCACCGGAGGACAGGCCCTTTACGGGTGGCTACACCTTC. The rearrangement uses TRBV18 and TRBJ1-2; 7 positions match TRBD1. The CDR3 loop spans 16 amino acids. Per germline, CDR1 KGHSH and CDR2 LQKENI. The V and J ends lost 3 bases and 7 bases, in that order; junction bases with no gene match: 14.

J is TRBJ2-1 and V is TRBV7-9; D may be TRBD1 (6 bases). Germline V gives CDR1 SEHNR, CDR2 FQNEAQ (reference sequence). V gave up 4 bases and J gave up 3 bases, with 16 bases separating them. The CDR3 totals 16 residues. CDR3 sequence (DNA): TGTGCCAGCAGCTCCCGTGGGGGCCAACACTACAATGAGCAGTTCTTC. It encodes CASSSRGGQHYNEQFF.

J is TRBJ1-1 and V is TRBV18; no clear D gene. V was trimmed by 3 bases and J by 0 bases, leaving 8 bases between them. The germline V gene has CDR1 KGHSH and CDR2 LQKENI. This CDR3 is 14 amino acids long. CDR3 region: CASSPKELNTEAFF. CDR3 coding DNA: TGTGCCAGCTCACCTAAGGAGTTGAACACTGAAGCTTTCTTT.

This rearrangement joins TRBV5-1 to TRBJ1-2, with D perhaps TRBD1 (6 bases). Trimming stripped 1 base from V and 7 bases from J, with 17 bases between. The CDR3 is 15 amino acids. Looked up from germline, CDR1 is SGHRS and CDR2 is YFSETQ. The CDR3 region is CASSLIVGANVGYTF. In nucleotides, the CDR3 is TGCGCCAGCAGCTTGATTGTGGGGGCCAATGTTGGCTACACCTTC.

The chain joins TRBV7-9 to TRBJ1-5; tentatively, D is TRBD1 (6 bases). Trimming removed 4 bases from V and 5 bases from J, with 12 bases in between. Germline V gene sequence: CDR1 SEHNR, CDR2 FQNEAQ (reference sequence). CDR3 size: 14 residues. This CDR3 reads CASSSGVVDQPQHF. The CDR3 DNA follows: TGTGCCAGCAGCTCAGGGGTGGTAGATCAGCCCCAGCATTTT.

The chain links TRBV2 to TRBJ1-2; weak D call: TRBD1 (5 bases). Germline assignment: CDR1 SNHLY and CDR2 FYNNEI. Deletions cut 9 bases from V and 7 bases from J, with 24 bases between. This CDR3 is 15 amino acids long. The CDR3 reads CASMTERTFGAGYTF. The CDR3 coding sequence is TGTGCCAGTATGACGGAACGAACCTTTGGGGCTGGCTACACCTTC. Variable domain in full (rest from reference TRBV2 and TRBJ1-2): EPEVTQTPSHQVTQMGQEVILRCVPISNHLYFYWYRQILGQKVEFLVSFYNNEISEKSEIFDDQFSVERPDGSNFTLKIRSTKLEDSAMYFCASMTERTFGAGYTFGSGTRLTVV.

This clone was detected once. The V call is TRBV28, the J call TRBJ1-3; the D is unclear. Germline loops: CDR1 MDHEN, CDR2 SYDVKM. V lost 1 base to trimming and J lost 2 bases, with 9 bases between them. This CDR3 region has 15 residues. For the CDR3, the DNA is TGTGCCAGCAGTTTATTCGTCGGGACTGGAAACACCATATATTTT. It codes for CASSLFVGTGNTIYF.

The gene calls are TRBV5-1 and TRBJ1-5, with 9 bases fitting TRBD1. The CDR3 is made up of 14 amino acids. V lost 2 bases to trimming and J lost 6 bases; unmatched junction nucleotides: 3. Looked up from germline, CDR1 is SGHRS and CDR2 is YFSETQ. The CDR3, as DNA: TGCGCCAGCAGCTTCACAGGGGGCCTTCAGCCCCAGCATTTT. Translated, it gives CASSFTGGLQPQHF. Full variable domain (remainder filled in from reference TRBV5-1 and TRBJ1-5): KAGVTQTPRYLIKTRGQQVTLSCSPISGHRSVSWYQQTPGQGLQFLFEYFSETQRNKGNFPGRFSGRQFSNSRSEMNVSTLELGDSALYLCASSFTGGLQPQHFGDGTRLSIL.

The chain combines TRBV4-3 with TRBJ2-1; 11 bases are shared with TRBD2. The CDR3 spans 16 residues. Trimming removed 0 bases from V and 8 bases from J; junction bases left unmatched: 6. Germline V lookup: CDR1 LGHNA, CDR2 YSLEER. The DNA of the CDR3 is TGCGCCAGCAGCCAAGATACTAGCGGGAGAAGGTATGAGCAGTTCTTC. Protein sequence: CASSQDTSGRRYEQFF.

The chain links TRBV7-2 to TRBJ1-1; D might be TRBD1 (5 bases). The CDR3 has 14 amino acids. The V gene's germline CDR1 is SGHTA and CDR2 FQGNSA. Trimming shortened V by 3 bases and J by 1 base, and 9 bases separated the two germline ends. The CDR3 DNA reads TGTGCCAGCAGCTTGCGGGGACGGAACACTGAAGCTTTCTTT. It specifies CASSLRGRNTEAFF.

This rearrangement joins TRBV28 to TRBJ1-4, with D perhaps matching TRBD1 (5 bases). Germline CDR1 MDHEN, CDR2 SYDVKM. The CDR3 covers 13 residues. Trimming removed 5 bases from V and 4 bases from J, with 8 bases in between. This CDR3 is CASSTGYNEKLFF. The CDR3 DNA sequence: TGTGCCAGCAGTACAGGTTATAATGAAAAACTGTTTTTT.

The V gene is TRBV14, the J gene TRBJ1-1; D remains ambiguous. V was shortened by 6 bases and J by 1 base, with 12 bases between the two germline ends. Germline V gene data show CDR1 as SGHDN and CDR2 as FVKESK. This CDR3 comprises 14 residues. The CDR3 protein is CASRTGVPNTEAFF. The CDR3 nucleotides read TGTGCCAGCAGGACCGGGGTCCCGAACACTGAAGCTTTCTTT.